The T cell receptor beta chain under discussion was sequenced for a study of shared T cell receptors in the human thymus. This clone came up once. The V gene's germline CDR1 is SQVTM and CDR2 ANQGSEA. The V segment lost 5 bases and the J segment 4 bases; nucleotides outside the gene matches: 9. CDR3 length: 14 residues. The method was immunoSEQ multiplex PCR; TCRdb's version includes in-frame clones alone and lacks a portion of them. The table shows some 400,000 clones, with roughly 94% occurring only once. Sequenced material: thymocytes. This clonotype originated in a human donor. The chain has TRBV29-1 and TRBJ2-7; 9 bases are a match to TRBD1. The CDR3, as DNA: TGCAGCGTTAGCCCGGGACAGGGCGGTTACGAGCAGTACTTC. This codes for CSVSPGQGGYEQYF.